This TCR beta chain comes out of a study of blood T cell repertoires in COVID-19. Across the study: The United States, Italy and Spain provided the acute and convalescent COVID-19 samples.

The assay was immunoSEQ multiplex PCR, and TCRdb's table has in-frame clones only and misses some. The sample includes 110,000 to 150,000 clones, 82% of them seen just once. The CDR3 sequence is 15 residues long. The ends lost 4 bases at V and 5 bases at J; junction bases unmatched: 8. The germline V gene has CDR1 SNHLY and CDR2 FYNNEI. This TCR was recovered from a woman older than 75 with acute or convalescent COVID-19. Input material: peripheral blood. The genes are TRBV2 and TRBJ1-1, with TRBD1 matching over 9 bases. CDR3: CASSAGTGYRTEAFF. The CDR3 nucleotides are TGTGCCAGCAGTGCCGGGACAGGGTATCGAACTGAAGCTTTCTTT.